This is a list of T cell receptor beta chains from one sample in a study of beta chain features in type 1 diabetes. Libraries were prepared by immunoSEQ multiplex PCR; TCRdb keeps only in-frame clonotypes and omits some of them. This sample has about 900,000 clones, with about a sixth found just once. Sequencing was carried out using naive CD4+ T cells from blood. These receptors originate from a woman younger than 35 in good health. Both conserved end residues are part of each CDR3. A D gene is named only where the DNA matches it firmly. Clone size appears in some rows only: once, few, many, or a class for an expanded clone.

V	J	D	size	CDR3	DNA
TRBV7-9	TRBJ1-1	TRBD1	few	CASSFYDRATEAFF	TGTGCCAGCAGCTTTTACGACAGGGCAACTGAAGCTTTCTTT
TRBV20-1	TRBJ2-5	-	-	CSASLETQYF	TGCAGTGCTAGTCTAGAGACCCAGTACTTC
TRBV28	TRBJ2-7	TRBD2	few	CASSSRRTSGEFYEQYF	TGTGCCAGCAGTTCCCGCCGGACTAGCGGGGAATTCTACGAGCAGTACTTC
TRBV5-1	TRBJ2-1	TRBD2	-	CASSLWGTSGSYNEQFF	TGCGCCAGCAGCTTGTGGGGGACTAGCGGAAGCTACAATGAGCAGTTCTTC
TRBV19	TRBJ1-5	-	few	CASSHPGTHSNQPQHF	TGTGCCAGTAGCCATCCTGGGACACATAGCAATCAGCCCCAGCATTTT
TRBV28	TRBJ2-7	-	few	CASSSSIDEQYF	TGTGCCAGCAGTTCGTCAATTGACGAGCAGTACTTC
TRBV7-2	TRBJ2-1	-	-	CASSLVRTEQFF	TGTGCCAGCAGCTTAGTCAGAACTGAGCAGTTCTTC
TRBV5-1	TRBJ2-4	TRBD2	-	CASSLMGGENIQYF	TGCGCCAGCAGCTTGATGGGAGGGGAAAACATTCAGTACTTC
TRBV6-5	TRBJ2-3	-	-	CASSYSIGGTDTQYF	TGTGCCAGCAGTTACTCGATAGGAGGAACAGATACGCAGTATTTT
TRBV15	TRBJ2-1	-	few	CATTNGGYSNEQFF	TGTGCCACCACCAACGGGGGCTACTCCAATGAGCAGTTCTTC
TRBV6-1	TRBJ1-4	TRBD1	few	CASSAGTADEKLFF	TGTGCCAGCAGTGCCGGGACAGCTGATGAAAAACTGTTTTTT
TRBV13	TRBJ2-4	TRBD1	-	CASSLGGTVTKKNIQYF	TGTGCCAGCAGCTTAGGAGGGACAGTGACCAAAAAAAACATTCAGTACTTC
TRBV7-2	TRBJ2-2	-	-	CASSPVAGTGSTGELFF	TGTGCCAGCAGCCCGGTGGCCGGGACGGGCAGCACCGGGGAGCTGTTTTTT
TRBV27	TRBJ2-1	-	-	CASSSVKMAGSDNEQFF	TGTGCCAGCAGTTCGGTTAAGATGGCGGGATCAGACAATGAGCAGTTCTTC
TRBV7-8	TRBJ2-5	-	-	CASSQRGGFGETQYF	TGTGCCAGCAGTCAACGTGGTGGGTTCGGAGAGACCCAGTACTTC
TRBV29-1	TRBJ2-7	-	-	CSVGGLTGTYEQYF	TGCAGCGTGGGGGGGCTGACAGGGACCTACGAGCAGTACTTC
TRBV15	TRBJ2-2	TRBD2	-	CATSRPLGLAGGGTGELFF	TGTGCCACCAGCAGACCCCTGGGACTAGCGGGAGGGGGTACCGGGGAGCTGTTTTTT
TRBV2	TRBJ2-1	-	-	CASSGSSSYNEQFF	TGTGCCAGCAGCGGGAGTAGCTCCTACAATGAGCAGTTCTTC
TRBV4-3	TRBJ2-1	TRBD1	-	CASRRQGATYNEQFF	TGCGCCAGCAGAAGACAGGGGGCAACCTACAATGAGCAGTTCTTC
TRBV6-5	TRBJ1-1	-	-	CASNKGQLNTEAFF	TGTGCCAGCAATAAGGGGCAGCTGAACACTGAAGCTTTCTTT
TRBV4-3	TRBJ1-4	TRBD1	few	CASSTRQGTNEKLFF	TGCGCCAGCAGCACCCGACAGGGAACTAATGAAAAACTGTTTTTT
TRBV7-2	TRBJ2-1	TRBD2	few	CASTAGTRRNEQFF	TGTGCCAGCACCGCCGGGACTAGAAGGAATGAGCAGTTCTTC
TRBV9	TRBJ2-2	-	-	CASSVNRATGELFF	TGTGCCAGCAGCGTAAATCGCGCCACCGGGGAGCTGTTTTTT
TRBV11-2	TRBJ2-3	TRBD2	-	CASSLDRLAGINTDTQYF	TGTGCCAGCAGCTTAGACCGACTAGCGGGGATTAACACAGATACGCAGTATTTT
TRBV7-9	TRBJ1-5	-	-	CASSASTGRYGNQPQHF	TGTGCCAGCAGCGCGTCCACAGGGAGGTATGGCAATCAGCCCCAGCATTTT
TRBV19	TRBJ2-3	-	-	CASSVIGTTQYF	TGTGCCAGTAGCGTAATAGGGACTACGCAGTATTTT
TRBV4-3	TRBJ2-3	-	-	CASSHHTPGDTQYF	TGCGCCAGCAGCCACCACACCCCCGGTGATACGCAGTATTTT
TRBV7-2	TRBJ1-3	TRBD1	-	CASSLAPGQPSGNTIYF	TGTGCCAGCAGCTTAGCGCCGGGACAGCCCTCTGGAAACACCATATATTTT
TRBV29-1	TRBJ2-7	TRBD2	-	CSATGGKSSYEQYF	TGCAGCGCCACGGGGGGGAAGAGCTCCTACGAGCAGTACTTC
TRBV11-2	TRBJ2-1	TRBD1	few	CASSLGGQGNNEQFF	TGTGCCAGCAGCTTGGGGGGACAGGGGAACAATGAGCAGTTCTTC
TRBV6-5	TRBJ2-3	TRBD2	-	CASRRTSGRPDTQYF	TGTGCCAGCAGGCGGACTAGCGGGAGGCCAGATACGCAGTATTTT
TRBV14	TRBJ1-1	-	few	CASSQEGLAFF	TGTGCCAGCAGCCAAGAAGGTTTAGCTTTCTTT
TRBV27	TRBJ1-2	TRBD1	-	CASNGAGTGDGYTF	TGTGCCAGCAACGGGGCCGGGACAGGGGACGGCTACACCTTC
TRBV11-2	TRBJ1-2	-	-	CASSLEVGRGHGYTF	TGTGCCAGCAGCTTAGAAGTAGGAAGGGGACATGGCTACACCTTC
TRBV6-1	TRBJ1-5	-	few	CASMSVGNQPQHF	TGTGCCAGCATGAGTGTGGGCAATCAGCCCCAGCATTTT
TRBV7-6	TRBJ2-7	TRBD1	few	CASSNLLSTGGNEQYF	TGTGCCAGCAGCAACCTTTTATCGACAGGGGGCAACGAGCAGTACTTC
TRBV28	TRBJ2-7	-	few	CASSLFSGNPYEQYF	TGTGCCAGCAGTTTATTCTCAGGTAACCCCTACGAGCAGTACTTC
TRBV4-1	TRBJ2-1	TRBD1	-	CASSQGQGGEQFF	TGCGCCAGCAGCCAAGGACAGGGGGGTGAGCAGTTCTTC